This TCR beta chain was recorded in a study of T cells in tuberculosis. V shed 0 bases and J 6 bases; nucleotides not matched to a gene: 5. The CDR3 length is 15 residues. Germline loops: CDR1 SGHRS, CDR2 YFSETQ. Thawed, overnight-rested PBMC were stained with GMM-loaded CD1B tetramer, viability dye and anti-CD3, then sorted. The CD1B tetramers carried C32 glucose monomycolate purified from Rhodococcus equi. Sequencing used immunoSEQ multiplex PCR; TCRdb keeps in-frame clones, though not all of them. The profile shows 88,000 or so clones, approximately 90% of them singletons. Sequenced material: CD1b-GMM tetramer-negative cells sorted from PBMCs. The receptor comes from an adult woman with latent tuberculosis. The V and J genes are TRBV5-1 and TRBJ2-3, with 9 nucleotides matching TRBD1. CDR3 in amino acids: CASSLDRTGVDTQYF. The CDR3 bases are TGCGCCAGCAGCTTGGATCGGACAGGGGTGGATACGCAGTATTTT.